The clone carrying this TCR beta chain was counted a few times. The CDR3 extends over 16 amino acids. Germline CDR1 ENHRY, CDR2 SYGVKD. V was clipped by 0 bases and J by 0 bases, with 12 bases between them. These data come from a study of Graves' ophthalmopathy and Graves' hyperthyroidism. RNA transcripts provided the template for amplifying TCR beta CDR3 regions. Investigators did first-round RT-PCR with HTBI primers, then second-round multiplex PCR. Each CDR3 protein is one row after TCRdb ran MiXCR on the multiplex PCR reads. Of 620,000 or so distinct CDR3 sequences in the sample, about 20% were seen once.

The genes are TRBV10-3 and TRBJ2-7; D gene uncertain. Sequenced input: peripheral blood. The receptor was isolated from a woman aged 18-29 years with stable Graves' hyperthyroidism. Some clones in this sample may be carry-over from other donors' samples. The CDR3 bases are TGTGCCATCAGTGAGTCGGGAAGTGTCCTCTCCTACGAGCAGTACTTC. This sequence encodes CAISESGSVLSYEQYF.